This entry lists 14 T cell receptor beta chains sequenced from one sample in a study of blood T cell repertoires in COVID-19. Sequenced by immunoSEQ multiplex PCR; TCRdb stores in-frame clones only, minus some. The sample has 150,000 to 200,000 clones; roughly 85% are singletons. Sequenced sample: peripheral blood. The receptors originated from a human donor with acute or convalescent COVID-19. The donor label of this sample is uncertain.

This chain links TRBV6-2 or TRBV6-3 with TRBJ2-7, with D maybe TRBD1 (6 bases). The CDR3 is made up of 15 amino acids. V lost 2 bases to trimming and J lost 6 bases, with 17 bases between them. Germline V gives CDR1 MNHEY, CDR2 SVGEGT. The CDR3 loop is CASSYEAQGFGEQYF. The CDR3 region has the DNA TGTGCCAGCAGTTACGAGGCCCAGGGGTTTGGCGAGCAGTACTTC.

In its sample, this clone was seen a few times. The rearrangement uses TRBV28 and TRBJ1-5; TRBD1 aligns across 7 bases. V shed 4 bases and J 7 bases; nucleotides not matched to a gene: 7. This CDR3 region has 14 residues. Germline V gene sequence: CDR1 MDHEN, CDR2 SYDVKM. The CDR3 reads CASSSPGGQQPQHF. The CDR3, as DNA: TGTGCCAGCAGTTCCCCAGGGGGGCAACAGCCCCAGCATTTT.

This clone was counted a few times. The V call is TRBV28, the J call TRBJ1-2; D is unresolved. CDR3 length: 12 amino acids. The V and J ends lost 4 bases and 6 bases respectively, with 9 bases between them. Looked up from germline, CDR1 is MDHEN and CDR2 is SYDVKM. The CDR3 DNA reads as TGTGCCAGCAGTTATTTGAGGAATGGCTACACCTTC. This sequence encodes CASSYLRNGYTF.

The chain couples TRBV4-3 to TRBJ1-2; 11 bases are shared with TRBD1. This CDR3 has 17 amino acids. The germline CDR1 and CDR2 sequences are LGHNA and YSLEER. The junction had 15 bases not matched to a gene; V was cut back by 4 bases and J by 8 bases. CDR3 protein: CASSRVLRTGGAGGYTF. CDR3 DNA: TGCGCCAGCAGCCGAGTTTTAAGGACAGGGGGCGCGGGAGGCTACACCTTC.

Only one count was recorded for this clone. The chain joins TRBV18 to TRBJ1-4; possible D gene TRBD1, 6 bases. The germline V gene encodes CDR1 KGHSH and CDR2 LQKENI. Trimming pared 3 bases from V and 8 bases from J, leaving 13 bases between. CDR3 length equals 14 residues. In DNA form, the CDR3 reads TGTGCCAGCTCACCCGGGGGGCTGGGCGAAAAACTGTTTTTT. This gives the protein CASSPGGLGEKLFF. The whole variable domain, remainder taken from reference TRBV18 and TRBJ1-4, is NAGVMQNPRHLVRRRGQEARLRCSPMKGHSHVYWYRQLPEEGLKFMVYLQKENIIDESGMPKERFSAEFPKEGPSILRIQQVVRGDSAAYFCASSPGGLGEKLFFGSGTQLSVL.

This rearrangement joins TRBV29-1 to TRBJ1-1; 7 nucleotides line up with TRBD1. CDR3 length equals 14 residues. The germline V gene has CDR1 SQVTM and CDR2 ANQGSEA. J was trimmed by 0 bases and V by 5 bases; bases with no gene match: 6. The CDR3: CSVRTGTVNTEAFF. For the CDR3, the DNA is TGCAGCGTTCGGACAGGCACAGTGAACACTGAAGCTTTCTTT.

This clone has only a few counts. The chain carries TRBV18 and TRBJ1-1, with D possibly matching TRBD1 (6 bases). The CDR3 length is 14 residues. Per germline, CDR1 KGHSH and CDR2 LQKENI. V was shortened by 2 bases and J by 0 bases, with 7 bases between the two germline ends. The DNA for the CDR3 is TGTGCCAGCTCACCAAACAGGGTGAACACTGAAGCTTTCTTT. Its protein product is CASSPNRVNTEAFF. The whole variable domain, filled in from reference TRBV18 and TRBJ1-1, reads NAGVMQNPRHLVRRRGQEARLRCSPMKGHSHVYWYRQLPEEGLKFMVYLQKENIIDESGMPKERFSAEFPKEGPSILRIQQVVRGDSAAYFCASSPNRVNTEAFFGQGTRLTVV.

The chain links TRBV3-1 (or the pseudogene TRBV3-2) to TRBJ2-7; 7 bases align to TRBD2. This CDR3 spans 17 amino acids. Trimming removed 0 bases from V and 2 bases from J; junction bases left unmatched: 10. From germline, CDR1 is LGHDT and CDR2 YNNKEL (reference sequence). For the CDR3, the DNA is TGTGCCAGCAGCCAAGATTGGGGGGGACCTATCGCCTACGAGCAGTACTTC. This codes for CASSQDWGGPIAYEQYF.

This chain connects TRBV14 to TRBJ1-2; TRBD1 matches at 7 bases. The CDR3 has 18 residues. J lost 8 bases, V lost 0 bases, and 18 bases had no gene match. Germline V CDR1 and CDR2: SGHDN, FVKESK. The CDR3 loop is CASSQESSPVDRRGGYTF. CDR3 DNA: TGTGCCAGCAGCCAAGAAAGCTCCCCCGTGGACAGGAGAGGCGGCTACACCTTC.

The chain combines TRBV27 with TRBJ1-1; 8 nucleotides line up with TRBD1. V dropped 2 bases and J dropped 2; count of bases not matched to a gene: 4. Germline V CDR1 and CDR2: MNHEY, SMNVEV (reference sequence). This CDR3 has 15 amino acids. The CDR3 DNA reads TGTGCCAGCAGTTTACTTACAGGGGGTAACACTGAAGCTTTCTTT. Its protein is CASSLLTGGNTEAFF.

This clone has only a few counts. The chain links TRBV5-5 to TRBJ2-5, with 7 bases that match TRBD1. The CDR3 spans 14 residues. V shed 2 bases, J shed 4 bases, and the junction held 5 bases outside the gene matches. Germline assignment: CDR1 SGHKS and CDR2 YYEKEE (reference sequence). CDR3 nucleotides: TGTGCCAGCAGCTTTAACAGGGGCCTAGAGACCCAGTACTTC. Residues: CASSFNRGLETQYF.

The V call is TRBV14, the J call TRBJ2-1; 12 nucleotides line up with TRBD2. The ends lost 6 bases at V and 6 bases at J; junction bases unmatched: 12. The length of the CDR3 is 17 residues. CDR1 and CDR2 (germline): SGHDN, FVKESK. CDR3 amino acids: CASSRTKRLAGVNEQFF. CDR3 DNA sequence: TGTGCCAGCAGTCGGACGAAAAGACTAGCGGGAGTCAATGAGCAGTTCTTC.

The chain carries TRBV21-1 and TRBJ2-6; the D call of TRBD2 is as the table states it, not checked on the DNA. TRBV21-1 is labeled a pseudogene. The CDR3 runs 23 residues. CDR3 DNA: TGTGCCAGCAGCAACGTAATTTCGGGGTTTGTGGTCCCGGGGAGCTCTGGGGCCAACGTCCTGACTTTC. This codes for CASSNVISGFVVPGSSGANVLTF.

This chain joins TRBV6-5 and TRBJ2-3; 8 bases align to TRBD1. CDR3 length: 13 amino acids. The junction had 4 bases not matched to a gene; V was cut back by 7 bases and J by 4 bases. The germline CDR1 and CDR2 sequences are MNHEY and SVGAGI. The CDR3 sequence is CASTGQVADTQYF. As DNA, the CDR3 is TGTGCCAGCACGGGACAGGTAGCAGATACGCAGTATTTT.